This T cell receptor beta chain was profiled in a study of cytomegalovirus exposure and HLA in healthy donors (TCRdb year 2017). Study-wide context: An earlier analysis of several hundred of the donors reported over 250 Gb of sequence data and approximately 120 million unique TCR beta sequences obtained from about 179 million T cells. An early release that covered some 640 HLA-typed donors contained approximately 300 gigabases of sequencing data and 75 million to 100 million unique TCR sequences. The genetic ancestry cluster associated with self-reported Caucasian donors included over 80% of the approximately 400 genotyped donors. The study was designed to test whether signatures of past pathogen exposure could be identified by cataloging public T cell receptors. The study profiled the T cell repertoires of approximately 700 subjects by immunosequencing and related them to cytomegalovirus serostatus. Along with the roughly 670-subject first cohort, a separate validation cohort of over 90 different subjects was used. High-throughput TCR immunosequencing, statistical association of individual TCRs with disease status, and machine learning were combined to predict cytomegalovirus infection status. To study patterns of TCR occurrence, a later analysis re-analyzed previously published TCR beta repertoires from 666 donors and added high-resolution HLA genotyping. In the later analysis, no new phenotypic data were used to find candidate immune exposures; instead, reliance was placed on TCR beta sequences and their occurrence across donors. In an earlier analysis of about 590 of the donors, high-throughput TCR beta sequencing was used to judge whether each TCR beta V gene segment behaved as functional or pseudogenic. Donor age, sex, ethnicity and CMV serostatus were collected together with the repertoire data. Genome-wide SNP genotypes for about 60% of the roughly 700 donors were used in a later genetic analysis, which treated that subset as a discovery cohort. Every discovery cohort repertoire had been produced on one sequencing platform. Both class I and class II loci were covered by HLA typing, at four-digit resolution. The number of typed donors differed by locus: roughly 629-640 for A, B, C, DRB1 and DQB1; 500 to 550 for DQA1; 606 for DPA1; and roughly 450 for DPB1. A handful of DR-DQ haplotypes were handled as single units for association and clustering because linkage in the cohort was strong. Among about 390 genotyped donors of the cohort, an average of roughly 240,000 unique TCR beta nucleotide sequences were sequenced per donor, 15% to 20% of them non-productive.

The cohort consisted of 600 to 750 healthy bone marrow donors. At the time of sampling, every cohort member was nominally healthy, though immune exposures that went unrecorded were likely present. The donor tested CMV seropositive, placing the donor among the 310 or so seropositive members of the cohort. Every donor gave a peripheral blood sample, and the peripheral blood mononuclear cells from that sample were used for TCR beta sequencing. The Qiagen DNeasy Blood Extraction Kit was used to extract genomic DNA from the blood cell samples. Notes on this clone: Its antigen is unknown.

Counted from cysteine to phenylalanine, this CDR3 has 14 amino acids. Here the CDR3 DNA is all that survives: 42 bases in frame from base 1. As encoded in the germline V gene, CDR1 is SGHVS while CDR2 is FNYEAQ. Ends trimmed: V by 1 base, J by 6 bases; bases unmatched to a gene: 2. The method was the immunoSEQ multiplex PCR assay. For the multiplex PCR, a mixture combining 60 forward primers for TCR Vbeta segments and 13 reverse primers for TCR Jbeta segments was used. The CDR3 region of rearranged TCR beta genes was amplified from genomic DNA by a multiplex PCR assay. Amplified TCR beta libraries were sequenced as 87-base-pair reads on the Illumina HiSeq System. On the authors' methods: A later analysis counted 75 million to 100 million unique TCR beta chains across the 666 repertoires, and approximately 11 million of these chains were shared by at least two donors. Raw reads were error-corrected and collapsed into unique sequences with a nearest-neighbor algorithm that merged closely related sequences to remove PCR and sequencing errors. V, D and J gene segments were assigned by aligning CDR3 sequences to IMGT reference sequences. For a sequence to be retained, a match of at least six nucleotides was required to both a V gene segment and a J gene segment. Rearrangements were classified as productive when the CDR3 lacked stop codons and remained in frame with V and J, and all other rearrangements were classified as non-productive. Following IMGT convention, CDR3 was defined as the stretch from the second conserved V-encoded cysteine up to the conserved J-encoded phenylalanine. Sequences without an unambiguous match to a single V gene segment were excluded from the earlier analysis of 450 to 750 of the donors. In an earlier analysis of approximately 500 of the donors, a V segment was called functional when productive rearrangements were above 56.7%, and segregating when the standard deviation between donors exceeded 5%. A statistical classification framework was developed to diagnose cytomegalovirus status using the catalog of TCR beta chain sequences. A later analysis assigned V and J genes by comparing TCR nucleotide sequences with IMGT/GENE-DB human TR gene sequences. The TCRdist pipeline was used in a later analysis to assign CDR3 sequences and most-parsimonious VDJ recombination scenarios. A later analysis defined each TCR beta chain by its CDR3 amino acid sequence plus V-gene family, and excluded reads lacking a unique V-gene family. In a later analysis, around 600 highly shared, low-generation-probability nucleotide sequences were removed to address suspected cross-contamination and a sequencing artifact. In a later analysis, a clonal expansion index was calculated for each public chain from normalized within-repertoire ranks of inferred template counts. A later analysis computed generation probabilities with a VDJ recombination model fitted to out-of-frame rearrangements, and checked the results against IGoR. In a later analysis, hypergeometric tests were used to score TCR-TCR, TCR-HLA and TCR-CMV co-occurrence, with a repertoire-size bias correction applied to TCR pairs. In a later analysis, false discovery rates were estimated by permuting HLA or CMV assignments 20 times. In a later analysis, co-occurring TCRs were grouped using DBSCAN, and TCRdist sequence similarity was added for clustering within HLA-allele-positive subsets. Repertoires with fewer than 30,000 or more than 120,000 public chains, plus five repertoires with anomalous nucleotide sharing, were excluded from co-occurrence clustering. Here the immuneACCESS table is served through TCRdb, limited to in-frame sequences with V and J called. Missing clones are a known gap in these copies; in checked studies unresolved V genes cover under half, and the rest lacks a known reason. V, J and clone size reflect that table, while D and trimming were determined from the DNA. The sample table records 60,000 to 70,000 clones. The top ten clones comprise under 7% of the sample.

Study-wide conclusions, independent of this receptor: Compared with equally common non-associated chains, HLA-associated TCR beta chains in a later analysis were more clonally expanded and had lower generation probabilities. According to a later analysis, parvovirus B19, influenza, CMV and Epstein-Barr virus appeared linked to several top co-occurrence clusters. At a false discovery rate of 0.05, a later analysis linked approximately 18,000 TCR beta sequences to specific HLA alleles. In an earlier analysis of about 550 of the donors, most TCR beta V segments were observed in productive rearrangements about 90% or about 30% of the time, broadly matching IMGT annotations. Most CMV-associated TCR beta chains appeared to be HLA-restricted in a later analysis, and the HLA associations seemed to be driven largely by CMV exposure. A cluster of highly shared sequence variants was judged likely to be a technical artifact of the sequencing pipeline. Roughly uniform sequencing depth across donors was assumed in presence/absence analyses, although this assumption may not hold. Across donors, most TCR sequences were observed very rarely, whereas some public TCRs were present in many individuals. The study listed 150 to 200 TCR beta chains as associated with cytomegalovirus. Assigning TCR associations to individual alleles was difficult when HLA alleles, especially DR and DQ, strongly co-occurred. Because counts were too low, seventeen rarely observed V segments, including chromosome 9 orphons, were left out of the earlier analysis of over 550 of the donors. A few of the identified cytomegalovirus-associated TCR beta chains were confirmed in vitro to be specific for cytomegalovirus antigens. Some IMGT-functional V segments, including TRBV6-2 and TRBV6-3, could not be told apart with the 87-base-pair reads, so those segments were excluded. Because HLA typing was unavailable for some donors at each locus, only the typed subset was used in association tests. Correlated functional status among segregating V segments might reflect linkage disequilibrium, but an unknown experimental factor could not be ruled out. CMV serostatus was the only immune exposure information available for the cohort. Compared with the approximately 700-donor mean, donors in an Asian-associated ancestry cluster had fewer N-insertions in productive TCRs, according to a later genetic analysis. In both the original and validation cohorts, the classifier was reported to diagnose cytomegalovirus status with high specificity and sensitivity. A further reported finding was that TCR beta sequences accurately predicted the HLA-A and HLA-B alleles for most subjects in the first cohort. The authors suggested that the approach could potentially be extended to other disease states and immunological phenotypes. In this cohort, only TCR beta chains were sequenced, and detectable features were limited by the absence of alpha or paired-chain data. According to a later analysis, TCR association rates differed among HLA loci, with DRB1 alleles showing the most associated TCRs and HLA-C alleles showing the fewest. An association between a missense DCLRE1C variant and V-gene and J-gene trimming of TCR beta chains was found in a later genetic analysis and replicated in an independent cohort.

This sequence was found in a man aged 30-40 years in good health and CMV-seropositive. The chain couples TRBV7-6 to TRBJ1-5; 8 nucleotides in the junction match TRBD1. The sequencing input was PBMCs. The DNA sequence is as follows: TGTGCCAGCAGCTTAGAGACAGGGGTTCAGCCCCAGCATTTT. Its protein is CASSLETGVQPQHF.